This T cell receptor (beta chain) was captured by sequencing in a study of T-cell memory formation after mild COVID-19. General observations from the study: CD4+ clones that contracted lay mainly in CM and EM; CD8+ ones lay in EMRA.

CDR1 and CDR2 (germline): SGHRS, YFSETQ. The CDR3 has 14 amino acids. J was trimmed by 5 bases and V by 3 bases; bases with no gene match: 5. This clonotype was observed a few times. Its antigen is undetermined. Constant-segment primers served in 5'RACE that generated TCR alpha and TCR beta cDNA libraries bearing sample barcodes and UMIs. TCRdb independently ran MiXCR on the 5' RACE reads; one entry per CDR3 protein. The top ten hold roughly 22% of the sample, which has 350,000 to 400,000 distinct CDR3 sequences, approximately 15% seen once. Source material: PBMCs or a T cell subset sorted from them (not recorded which). This rearrangement joins TRBV5-1 to TRBJ2-3; 8 bases are a match to TRBD1. This clonotype originated in a man aged 18 to 29 who had mild COVID-19 (a few samples of this study predate the infection). Cell type and time point are not known. In nucleotides, the CDR3 is TGCGCCAGCAGCTCTCGTGACAGGGGAGATACGCAGTATTTT. Its protein is CASSSRDRGDTQYF.